This T cell receptor (beta chain) was observed in a study of shared clonotypes between healthy human individuals. Only in-frame clones appear in the TCRdb table, and some are missing; sequencing was by immunoSEQ multiplex PCR. The sample consists of about 2.4 million clones, approximately 92% of them appearing once. Worth noting for this clone: At the DNA level, this CDR3 is encoded by other sequences in the same sample as well.

V gave up 2 bases and J gave up 2 bases; unmatched junction bases: 3. The CDR3 sequence is 15 residues long. Germline CDR1 reads SGHTA; CDR2 reads FQGTGA. This TCR came from a man between 18 and 35 years old in good health. The chain is built from TRBV7-3 and TRBJ2-5; 9 bases fit TRBD2. Sequencing was done on a sample of naive CD4+ T cells sorted from blood. The subset was: CD45RA+ positively selected. CDR3 protein: CASSLLAGGQETQYF. The DNA of the CDR3 is TGTGCCAGCAGCTTACTGGCGGGGGGGCAAGAGACCCAGTACTTC.